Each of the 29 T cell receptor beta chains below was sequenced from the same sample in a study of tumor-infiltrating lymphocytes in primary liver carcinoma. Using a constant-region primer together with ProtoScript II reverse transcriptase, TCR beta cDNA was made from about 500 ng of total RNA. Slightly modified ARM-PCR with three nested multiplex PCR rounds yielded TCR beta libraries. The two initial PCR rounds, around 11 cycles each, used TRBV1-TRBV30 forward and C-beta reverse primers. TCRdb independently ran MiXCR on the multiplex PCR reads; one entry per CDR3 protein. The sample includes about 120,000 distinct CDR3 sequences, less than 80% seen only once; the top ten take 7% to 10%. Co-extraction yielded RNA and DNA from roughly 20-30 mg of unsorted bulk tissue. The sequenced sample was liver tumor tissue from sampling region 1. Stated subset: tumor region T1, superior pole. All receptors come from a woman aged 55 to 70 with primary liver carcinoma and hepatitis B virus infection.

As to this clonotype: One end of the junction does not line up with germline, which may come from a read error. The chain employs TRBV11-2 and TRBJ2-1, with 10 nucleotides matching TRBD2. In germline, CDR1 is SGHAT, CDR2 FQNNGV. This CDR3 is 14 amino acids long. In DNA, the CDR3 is TGTGCCTGCAGCTTACTAGCGGGGATAGGGGAGCAGTTCTTC. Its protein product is CACSLLAGIGEQFF.

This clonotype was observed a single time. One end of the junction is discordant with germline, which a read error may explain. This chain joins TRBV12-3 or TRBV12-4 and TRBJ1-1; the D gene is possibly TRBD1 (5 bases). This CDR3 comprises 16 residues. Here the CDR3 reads CVSRGEKRIVGTEAFF. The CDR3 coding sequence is TGTGTCAGCAGAGGGGAGAAGAGAATTGTGGGCACTGAAGCTTTCTTT.

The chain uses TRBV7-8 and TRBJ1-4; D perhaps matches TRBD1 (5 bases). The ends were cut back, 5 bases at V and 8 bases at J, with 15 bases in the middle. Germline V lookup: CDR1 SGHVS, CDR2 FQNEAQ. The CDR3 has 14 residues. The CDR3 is CASSEGGDYEKLFF. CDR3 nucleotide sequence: TGTGCCAGCAGCGAAGGAGGGGACTACGAAAAACTGTTTTTT.

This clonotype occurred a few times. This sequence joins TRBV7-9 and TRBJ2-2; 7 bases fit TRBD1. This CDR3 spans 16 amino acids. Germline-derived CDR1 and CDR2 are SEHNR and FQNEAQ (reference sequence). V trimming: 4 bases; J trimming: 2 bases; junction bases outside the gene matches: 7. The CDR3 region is CASSSPGGLNTGELFF. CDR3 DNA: TGTGCCAGCAGCTCCCCAGGGGGTCTAAACACCGGGGAGCTGTTTTTT.

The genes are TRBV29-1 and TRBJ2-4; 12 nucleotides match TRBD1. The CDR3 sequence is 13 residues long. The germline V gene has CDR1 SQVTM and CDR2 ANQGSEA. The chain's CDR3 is CIAITGTGGVQYF. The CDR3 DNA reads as TGCATTGCGATCACCGGGACAGGGGGCGTTCAGTACTTC.

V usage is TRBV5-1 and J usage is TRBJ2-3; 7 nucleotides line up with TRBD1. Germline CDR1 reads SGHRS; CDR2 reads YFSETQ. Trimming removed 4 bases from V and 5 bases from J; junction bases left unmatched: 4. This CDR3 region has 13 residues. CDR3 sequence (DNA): TGCGCCAGCAGCCCTCGACAGGGAGATACGCAGTATTTT. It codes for CASSPRQGDTQYF.

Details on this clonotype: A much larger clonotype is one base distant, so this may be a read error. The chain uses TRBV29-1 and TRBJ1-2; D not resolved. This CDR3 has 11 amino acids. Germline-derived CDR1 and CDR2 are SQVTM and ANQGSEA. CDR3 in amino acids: CSVAVNYGNTF. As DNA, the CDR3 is TGCAGCGTTGCGGTTAACTATGGCAACACCTTC.

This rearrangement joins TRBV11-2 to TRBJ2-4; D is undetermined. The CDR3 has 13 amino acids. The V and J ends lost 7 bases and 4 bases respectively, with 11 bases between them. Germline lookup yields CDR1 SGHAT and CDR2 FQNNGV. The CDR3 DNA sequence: TGTGCCAGCATCTGGGGTGTTAAAAACATTCAGTACTTC. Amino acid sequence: CASIWGVKNIQYF.

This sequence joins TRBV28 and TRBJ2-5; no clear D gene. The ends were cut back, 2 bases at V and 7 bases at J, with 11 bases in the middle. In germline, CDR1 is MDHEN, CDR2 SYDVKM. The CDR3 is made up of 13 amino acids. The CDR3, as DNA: TGTGCCAGCAGTTTAGGTGGGAAAGGGACCCAGTACTTC. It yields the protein CASSLGGKGTQYF.

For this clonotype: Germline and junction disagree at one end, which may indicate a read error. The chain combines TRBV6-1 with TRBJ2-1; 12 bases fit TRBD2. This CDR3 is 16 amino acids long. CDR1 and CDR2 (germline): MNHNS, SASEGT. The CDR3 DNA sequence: TGCGTCAGCAGTCCAGGACTAGCGGGAATGAACAATGAGCAGTTCTTC. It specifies CVSSPGLAGMNNEQFF.

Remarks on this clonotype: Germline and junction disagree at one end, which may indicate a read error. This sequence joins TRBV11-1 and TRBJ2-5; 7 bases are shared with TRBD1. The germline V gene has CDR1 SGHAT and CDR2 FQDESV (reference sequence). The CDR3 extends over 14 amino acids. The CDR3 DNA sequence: TGTGCCTGCAGCAAACCCGGGACAGTCGAGACCGAGTACTTC. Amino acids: CACSKPGTVETEYF.

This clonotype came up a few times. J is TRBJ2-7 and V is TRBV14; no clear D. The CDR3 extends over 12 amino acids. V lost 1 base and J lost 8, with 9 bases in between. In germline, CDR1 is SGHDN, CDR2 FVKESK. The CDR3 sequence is CASSQARQKQYF. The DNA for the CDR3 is TGTGCCAGCAGCCAAGCTCGCCAGAAGCAGTACTTC.

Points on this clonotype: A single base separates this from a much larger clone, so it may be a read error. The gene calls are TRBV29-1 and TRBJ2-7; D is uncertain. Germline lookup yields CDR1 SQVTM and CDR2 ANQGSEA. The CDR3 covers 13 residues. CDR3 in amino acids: CSVRKDLADERYF. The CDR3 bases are TGCAGCGTTCGGAAGGACCTGGCCGACGAGCGGTACTTC.

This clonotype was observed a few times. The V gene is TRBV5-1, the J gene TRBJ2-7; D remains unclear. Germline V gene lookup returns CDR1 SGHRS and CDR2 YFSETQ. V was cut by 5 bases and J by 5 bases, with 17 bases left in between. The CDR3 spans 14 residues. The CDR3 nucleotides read TGCGCCAGCAGTGCCGGTTTTGATATGGACGAGCAGTACTTC. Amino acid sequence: CASSAGFDMDEQYF. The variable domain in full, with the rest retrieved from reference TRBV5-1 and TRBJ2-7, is KAGVTQTPRYLIKTRGQQVTLSCSPISGHRSVSWYQQTPGQGLQFLFEYFSETQRNKGNFPGRFSGRQFSNSRSEMNVSTLELGDSALYLCASSAGFDMDEQYFGPGTRLTVT.

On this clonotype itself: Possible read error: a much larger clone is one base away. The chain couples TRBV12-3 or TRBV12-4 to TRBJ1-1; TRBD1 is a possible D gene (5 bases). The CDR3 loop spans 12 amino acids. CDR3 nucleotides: TGTGACAGCAATTTAAAGGGGAGCGGAGCTTTCTTT. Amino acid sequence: CDSNLKGSGAFF.

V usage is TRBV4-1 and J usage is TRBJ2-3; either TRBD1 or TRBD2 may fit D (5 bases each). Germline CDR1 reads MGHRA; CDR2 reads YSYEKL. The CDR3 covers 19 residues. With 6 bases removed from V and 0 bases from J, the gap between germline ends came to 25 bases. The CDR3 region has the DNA TGCGCCAGCAGTCATGAAGGGACCGCATCCGTAACTAGCACAGATACGCAGTATTTT. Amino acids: CASSHEGTASVTSTDTQYF.

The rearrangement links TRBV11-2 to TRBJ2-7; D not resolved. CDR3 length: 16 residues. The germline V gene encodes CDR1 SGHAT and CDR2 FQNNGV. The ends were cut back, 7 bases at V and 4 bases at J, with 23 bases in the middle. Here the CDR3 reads CASTKTTLRTRYEQYF. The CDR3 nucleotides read TGTGCCAGCACCAAGACAACGCTGAGGACCCGGTACGAGCAGTACTTC.

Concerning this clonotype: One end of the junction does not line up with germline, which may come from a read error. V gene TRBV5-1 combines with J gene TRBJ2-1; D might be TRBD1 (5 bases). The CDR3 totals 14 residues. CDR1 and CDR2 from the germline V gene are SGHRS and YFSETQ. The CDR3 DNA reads TGCACCAGCAGCTCGTCGACAGCTTACAATGAGCAGTTCTTC. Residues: CTSSSSTAYNEQFF.

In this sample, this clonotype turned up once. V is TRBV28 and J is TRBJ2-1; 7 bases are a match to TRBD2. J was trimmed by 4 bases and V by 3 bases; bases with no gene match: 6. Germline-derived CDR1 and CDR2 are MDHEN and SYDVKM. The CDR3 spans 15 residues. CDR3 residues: CASSFWGGSYNEQFF. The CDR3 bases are TGTGCCAGCAGTTTTTGGGGCGGGAGTTACAATGAGCAGTTCTTC.

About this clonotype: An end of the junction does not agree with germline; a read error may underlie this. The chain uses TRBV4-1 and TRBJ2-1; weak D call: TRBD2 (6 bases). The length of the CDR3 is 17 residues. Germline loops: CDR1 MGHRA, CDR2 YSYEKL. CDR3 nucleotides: TGCACCAGCAGCCAAGATAGCGTTAGCGGCCTCCTCGCTGAGCAGTTCTTC. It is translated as CTSSQDSVSGLLAEQFF.

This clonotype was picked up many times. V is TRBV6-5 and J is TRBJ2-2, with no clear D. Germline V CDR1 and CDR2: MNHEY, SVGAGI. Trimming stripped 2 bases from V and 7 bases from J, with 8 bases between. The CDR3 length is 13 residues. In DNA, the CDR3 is TGTGCCAGCAGTTACGGTATTGGCGGGGAGCTGTTTTTT. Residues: CASSYGIGGELFF.

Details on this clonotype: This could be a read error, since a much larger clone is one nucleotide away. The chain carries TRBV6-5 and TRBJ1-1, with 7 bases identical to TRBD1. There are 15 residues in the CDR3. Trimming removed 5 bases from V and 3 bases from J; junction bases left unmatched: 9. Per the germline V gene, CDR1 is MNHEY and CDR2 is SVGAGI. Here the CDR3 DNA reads TGTGCCAGCAGTCGTTCCGGGACAGCAGACACTGAAGCTTTCTTT. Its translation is CASSRSGTADTEAFF.

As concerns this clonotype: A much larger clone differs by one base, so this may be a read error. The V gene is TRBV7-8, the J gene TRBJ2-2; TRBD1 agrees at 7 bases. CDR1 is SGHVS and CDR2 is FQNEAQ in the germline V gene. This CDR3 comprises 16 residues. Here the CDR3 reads CASSTRTGHNTGVLFF. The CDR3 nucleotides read TGTGCCAGCAGCACCAGGACAGGACATAACACCGGGGTGCTGTTTTTT. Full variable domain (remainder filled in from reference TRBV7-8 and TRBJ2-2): GAGVSQSPRYKVAKRGQDVALRCDPISGHVSLFWYQQALGQGPEFLTYFQNEAQLDKSGLPSDRFFAERPEGSVSTLKIQRTQQEDSAVYLCASSTRTGHNTGVLFFGEGSRLTVL.

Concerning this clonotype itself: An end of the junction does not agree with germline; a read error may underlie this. The DNA of the CDR3 is TGTGCCAGCAGTTCGTTAAGACAGGGTCCTTCTGAAGCCTTCTTT. It is translated as CASSSLRQGPSEAFF. The chain recombines TRBV6-2 or TRBV6-3 with TRBJ1-1; TRBD1 aligns across 7 bases. The germline CDR1 and CDR2 sequences are MNHEY and SVGEGT. The CDR3 has 15 residues.

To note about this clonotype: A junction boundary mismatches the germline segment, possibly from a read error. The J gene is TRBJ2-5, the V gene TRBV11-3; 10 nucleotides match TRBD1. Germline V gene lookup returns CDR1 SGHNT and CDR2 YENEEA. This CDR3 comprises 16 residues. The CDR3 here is CASTLSTGTGEETQYF. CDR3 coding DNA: TGTGCCAGCACCTTAAGCACCGGGACAGGGGAAGAGACCCAGTACTTC.

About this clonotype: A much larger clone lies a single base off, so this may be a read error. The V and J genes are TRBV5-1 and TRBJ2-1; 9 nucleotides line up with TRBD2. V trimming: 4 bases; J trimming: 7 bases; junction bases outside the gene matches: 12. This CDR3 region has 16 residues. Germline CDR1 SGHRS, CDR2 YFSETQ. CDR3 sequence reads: CASSAGGISGRNEQFF. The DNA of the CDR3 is TGCGCCAGCAGCGCTGGGGGGATTAGCGGGAGAAATGAGCAGTTCTTC.

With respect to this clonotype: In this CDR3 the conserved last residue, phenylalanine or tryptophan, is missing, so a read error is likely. The CDR3 reads CASSQDSLNTEAFS. The CDR3 bases are TGTGCCAGTAGCCAGGACAGCTTGAACACTGAAGCTTTCTCT. The chain recombines TRBV11-3 with TRBJ1-1; perhaps TRBD1 as D (6 bases). V lost 9 bases and J 0 bases, leaving 14 bases between the germline ends. Per the germline V gene, CDR1 is SGHNT and CDR2 is YENEEA. The CDR3 contains 14 residues.

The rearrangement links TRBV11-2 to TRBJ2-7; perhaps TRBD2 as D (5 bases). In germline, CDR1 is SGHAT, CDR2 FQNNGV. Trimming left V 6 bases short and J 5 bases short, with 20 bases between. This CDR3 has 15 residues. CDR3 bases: TGTGCCAGCAGTCGTGCCGGACCAGCGGTTCACGAGCAGTACTTC. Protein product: CASSRAGPAVHEQYF.

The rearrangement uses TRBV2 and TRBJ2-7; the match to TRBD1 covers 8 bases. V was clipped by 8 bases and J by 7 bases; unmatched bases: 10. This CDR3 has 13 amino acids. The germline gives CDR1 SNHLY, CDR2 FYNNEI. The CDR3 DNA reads TGTGCCAGCGTGGGGCAGGGGGCTAGGGAGCAGTACTTC. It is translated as CASVGQGAREQYF.